Listed below are T cell receptor beta chains from one sample, sequenced in a study of human T cells and chemical hapten exposure. TCRdb re-called the RACE reads through MiXCR, storing one row per CDR3 protein. The sample yields over 100,000 distinct CDR3 sequences, approximately 8.8% seen once. The sequencing here drew on whole blood, taken in connection with sensitization to the hapten diphenylcyclopropenone (DPC). Receptors were obtained from a woman aged 40-49 years with alopecia areata. Some clones in this sample may be carry-over from other donors' samples. Each CDR3 is given with its conserved first and last residue. D genes are given only for firm matches. Clone size appears in some rows only: once, few, many, or a class for an expanded clone.

d_call: .; clone_size: many; j_call: TRBJ2-3; v_call: TRBV20-1; cdr3_aa: CSASPAAGTKTGTDTQYF; cdr3_nt: TGCAGTGCTAGCCCCGCGGCGGGCACAAAGACAGGCACAGATACGCAGTATTTT
d_call: .; clone_size: .; j_call: TRBJ2-3; v_call: TRBV2; cdr3_aa: CASGGTGTDTQYF; cdr3_nt: TGTGCCAGCGGGGGAACGGGCACAGATACGCAGTATTTT
d_call: TRBD2; clone_size: .; j_call: TRBJ2-7; v_call: TRBV14; cdr3_aa: CASSRSGGRVHEQYF; cdr3_nt: TGTGCCAGCAGCCGCTCCGGAGGGAGGGTCCACGAGCAGTACTTC
d_call: .; clone_size: many; j_call: TRBJ2-7; v_call: TRBV3-1; cdr3_aa: CASSQGPTGTYEQYF; cdr3_nt: TGTGCCAGCAGCCAAGGACCCACGGGGACCTACGAGCAGTACTTC
d_call: .; clone_size: many; j_call: TRBJ2-3; v_call: TRBV7-8; cdr3_aa: CASSWARLTDTQYF; cdr3_nt: TGTGCCAGCAGCTGGGCCAGACTAACAGATACGCAGTATTTT
d_call: TRBD2; clone_size: .; j_call: TRBJ2-1; v_call: TRBV14; cdr3_aa: CASIHPGLADYNEQFF; cdr3_nt: TGTGCCAGCATTCACCCGGGACTAGCGGACTACAATGAGCAGTTCTTC
d_call: TRBD1; clone_size: many; j_call: TRBJ1-5; v_call: TRBV6-2/TRBV6-3; cdr3_aa: CASKTGNQPQHF; cdr3_nt: TGTGCCAGCAAGACAGGGAATCAGCCCCAGCATTTT
d_call: TRBD2; clone_size: few; j_call: TRBJ2-1; v_call: TRBV5-6; cdr3_aa: CASSLRGGLYNEQFF; cdr3_nt: TGTGCCAGCAGCTTGCGGGGGGGCCTTTACAATGAGCAGTTCTTC
d_call: .; clone_size: .; j_call: TRBJ2-1; v_call: TRBV5-1; cdr3_aa: CASSLDLVGSSYNEQFF; cdr3_nt: TGCGCCAGCAGCTTGGATCTAGTCGGAAGCTCCTACAATGAGCAGTTCTTC
d_call: .; clone_size: once; j_call: TRBJ2-7; v_call: TRBV29-1; cdr3_aa: CSVVLTPYEQYF; cdr3_nt: TGCAGCGTTGTTTTGACACCCTACGAGCAGTACTTC
d_call: .; clone_size: many; j_call: TRBJ1-5; v_call: TRBV20-1; cdr3_aa: CSTKRGGQPQHF; cdr3_nt: TGCAGTACCAAAAGGGGAGGGCAGCCCCAGCATTTT
d_call: TRBD2; clone_size: few; j_call: TRBJ2-4; v_call: TRBV25-1; cdr3_aa: CASTGLAGGQYF; cdr3_nt: TGTGCCAGCACCGGACTAGCGGGGGGGCAGTACTTC
d_call: .; clone_size: many; j_call: TRBJ1-3; v_call: TRBV4-2; cdr3_aa: CASTSSTASGNTIYF; cdr3_nt: TGTGCCAGCACCTCATCGACAGCCTCTGGAAACACCATATATTTT
d_call: TRBD1; clone_size: few; j_call: TRBJ1-1; v_call: TRBV27; cdr3_aa: CASTTRTGRAFF; cdr3_nt: TGTGCCAGCACCACACGGACAGGACGGGCTTTCTTT
d_call: TRBD1; clone_size: .; j_call: TRBJ2-7; v_call: TRBV5-1; cdr3_aa: CASSLGGTGKTYEQYF; cdr3_nt: TGCGCCAGCAGCTTGGGTGGGACAGGGAAGACCTACGAGCAGTACTTC
d_call: .; clone_size: .; j_call: TRBJ2-1; v_call: TRBV7-9; cdr3_aa: CASSLAQGYHNEQFF; cdr3_nt: TGTGCCAGCAGCTTAGCGCAGGGGTACCACAATGAGCAGTTCTTC
d_call: .; clone_size: many; j_call: TRBJ1-2; v_call: TRBV12-3/TRBV12-4; cdr3_aa: CASRDGTYHGYTF; cdr3_nt: TGTGCCAGCAGGGACGGGACATATCATGGCTACACCTTC
d_call: .; clone_size: many; j_call: TRBJ2-1; v_call: TRBV24-1; cdr3_aa: CATSDPPPSNNEQFF; cdr3_nt: TGTGCCACCAGTGATCCCCCTCCTAGTAACAATGAGCAGTTCTTC
d_call: .; clone_size: .; j_call: TRBJ2-7; v_call: TRBV2; cdr3_aa: CASKEGMAPAYEQYF; cdr3_nt: TGTGCCAGCAAAGAGGGCATGGCGCCAGCCTACGAGCAGTACTTC
d_call: .; clone_size: .; j_call: TRBJ2-2; v_call: TRBV7-2; cdr3_aa: CASSLMGRGNTGELFF; cdr3_nt: TGTGCCAGCAGCTTAATGGGGCGAGGGAACACCGGGGAGCTGTTTTTT
d_call: TRBD1; clone_size: .; j_call: TRBJ1-2; v_call: TRBV18; cdr3_aa: CASSMGQTNYGYTF; cdr3_nt: TGTGCCAGCTCAATGGGACAGACTAACTATGGCTACACCTTC
d_call: .; clone_size: .; j_call: TRBJ1-2; v_call: TRBV4-2; cdr3_aa: CASSQDPWEASVSNYGYTF; cdr3_nt: TGTGCCAGCAGCCAAGACCCCTGGGAGGCTTCTGTATCTAACTATGGCTACACCTTC
d_call: TRBD2; clone_size: many; j_call: TRBJ2-5; v_call: TRBV5-4; cdr3_aa: CASSSPGLADETQYF; cdr3_nt: TGTGCCAGCAGCTCCCCGGGACTAGCGGATGAGACCCAGTACTTC
d_call: .; clone_size: many; j_call: TRBJ1-2; v_call: TRBV5-1; cdr3_aa: CASSLEGQGYGYTF; cdr3_nt: TGCGCCAGCAGCTTGGAAGGGCAGGGCTATGGCTACACCTTC
d_call: .; clone_size: .; j_call: TRBJ2-7; v_call: TRBV11-2; cdr3_aa: CASSSDRPNF; cdr3_nt: TGTGCCAGCAGCTCCGACAGGCCTAACTTC
d_call: .; clone_size: few; j_call: TRBJ1-2; v_call: TRBV6-2/TRBV6-3; cdr3_aa: CASSYYGFYGYTF; cdr3_nt: TGTGCCAGCAGTTACTACGGGTTCTATGGCTACACCTTC
d_call: .; clone_size: many; j_call: TRBJ1-5; v_call: TRBV12-3/TRBV12-4; cdr3_aa: CASSFGGIMPQHF; cdr3_nt: TGTGCCAGCAGTTTCGGAGGGATCATGCCCCAGCATTTT
d_call: .; clone_size: .; j_call: TRBJ1-2; v_call: TRBV20-1; cdr3_aa: CSANRDLNYGYTF; cdr3_nt: TGCAGTGCCAACAGGGATTTAAACTATGGCTACACCTTC
d_call: .; clone_size: many; j_call: TRBJ1-1; v_call: TRBV7-9; cdr3_aa: CASSYSRAEAFF; cdr3_nt: TGTGCCAGCAGCTACTCCAGGGCTGAAGCTTTCTTT
d_call: .; clone_size: .; j_call: TRBJ1-5; v_call: TRBV7-2; cdr3_aa: CASSFSRNQPQHF; cdr3_nt: TGTGCCAGCAGCTTTTCTCGGAACCAGCCCCAGCATTTT
d_call: .; clone_size: many; j_call: TRBJ1-2; v_call: TRBV29-1; cdr3_aa: CSVERGMGATGGYTF; cdr3_nt: TGCAGCGTTGAAAGGGGGATGGGAGCCACAGGGGGCTACACCTTC
d_call: .; clone_size: many; j_call: TRBJ1-5; v_call: TRBV12-3/TRBV12-4; cdr3_aa: CASSWQEGNQPQHF; cdr3_nt: TGTGCCAGCAGTTGGCAGGAGGGCAATCAGCCCCAGCATTTT
d_call: TRBD1; clone_size: few; j_call: TRBJ2-1; v_call: TRBV5-1; cdr3_aa: CASRGDRRGEQFF; cdr3_nt: TGCGCCAGCAGAGGGGACAGGAGGGGTGAGCAGTTCTTC
d_call: .; clone_size: .; j_call: TRBJ2-5; v_call: TRBV4-2; cdr3_aa: CASSQDTVGETQYF; cdr3_nt: TGTGCCAGCAGCCAAGATACCGTGGGAGAGACCCAGTACTTC
d_call: .; clone_size: .; j_call: TRBJ2-5; v_call: TRBV12-3/TRBV12-4; cdr3_aa: CASTLGSGLQETQYF; cdr3_nt: TGTGCCAGCACCCTCGGATCCGGGTTGCAAGAGACCCAGTACTTC
d_call: .; clone_size: many; j_call: TRBJ2-6; v_call: TRBV11-2; cdr3_aa: CASSLAGANVLTF; cdr3_nt: TGTGCCAGCAGCTTAGCTGGGGCCAACGTCCTGACTTTC
d_call: TRBD1; clone_size: many; j_call: TRBJ1-5; v_call: TRBV28; cdr3_aa: CASREQGADQPQHF; cdr3_nt: TGTGCCAGCAGGGAACAGGGGGCGGATCAGCCCCAGCATTTT
d_call: .; clone_size: few; j_call: TRBJ1-4; v_call: TRBV15; cdr3_aa: CATSRDPAQKLFF; cdr3_nt: TGTGCCACCAGCAGAGATCCCGCCCAAAAACTGTTTTTT
d_call: .; clone_size: few; j_call: TRBJ1-1; v_call: TRBV7-2; cdr3_aa: CASSLNAGTEAFF; cdr3_nt: TGTGCCAGCAGCTTAAATGCGGGGACTGAAGCTTTCTTT
d_call: .; clone_size: many; j_call: TRBJ2-7; v_call: TRBV7-3; cdr3_aa: CASSLSPSGQGYEQYF; cdr3_nt: TGTGCCAGCAGCTTATCCCCCTCGGGCCAGGGGTACGAGCAGTACTTC
d_call: .; clone_size: few; j_call: TRBJ2-7; v_call: TRBV2; cdr3_aa: CASSPRTAYEQYF; cdr3_nt: TGTGCCAGCAGTCCCCGGACAGCCTACGAGCAGTACTTC
d_call: .; clone_size: many; j_call: TRBJ2-1; v_call: TRBV3-1; cdr3_aa: CASSSSSQSYNEQFF; cdr3_nt: TGTGCCAGCAGCTCCTCCAGCCAGTCCTACAATGAGCAGTTCTTC
d_call: TRBD2; clone_size: many; j_call: TRBJ2-1; v_call: TRBV20-1; cdr3_aa: CSARERGGHSYNEQFF; cdr3_nt: TGCAGTGCTAGAGAGCGCGGGGGGCACTCCTACAATGAGCAGTTCTTC
d_call: TRBD1; clone_size: .; j_call: TRBJ2-1; v_call: TRBV4-3; cdr3_aa: CASSLQPGTGGYNEQFF; cdr3_nt: TGCGCCAGCAGCCTGCAGCCCGGGACAGGGGGCTACAATGAGCAGTTCTTC
d_call: .; clone_size: many; j_call: TRBJ1-1; v_call: TRBV12-3/TRBV12-4; cdr3_aa: CASTAAGLGVMNTEAFF; cdr3_nt: TGTGCCAGCACCGCGGCCGGGTTGGGGGTTATGAACACTGAAGCTTTCTTT
d_call: .; clone_size: .; j_call: TRBJ1-5; v_call: TRBV21-1; cdr3_aa: CASSKRAQPQHF; cdr3_nt: TGTGCCAGCAGCAAGAGGGCTCAGCCCCAGCATTTT
d_call: .; clone_size: many; j_call: TRBJ1-5; v_call: TRBV21-1; cdr3_aa: CASSLQLRGLYTLSNQPQHF; cdr3_nt: TGTGCCAGCAGCCTACAACTAAGGGGTCTCTATACTCTGAGCAATCAGCCCCAGCATTTT
d_call: .; clone_size: many; j_call: TRBJ1-2; v_call: TRBV5-4; cdr3_aa: CASSAANYGYTF; cdr3_nt: TGTGCCAGCAGCGCTGCTAACTATGGCTACACCTTC